This T cell receptor beta chain was found in a study of T cell repertoires and HLA-DP antigens. CD4+ cells expanded for about 15 days were restimulated roughly 25 h with allogeneic-DPB1 HeLa cells. HeLa stimulator cells carried retrovirally transduced HLA-DPA1/DPB1, HLA-DM, invariant chain and CD80. This CDR3 region has 18 residues. Germline V gene lookup returns CDR1 SGHTS and CDR2 YDEGEE. The J segment lost 4 bases and the V segment lost 4 bases, leaving 14 bases of the junction unmatched. TCRdb keeps only in-frame clones here, not all; method: immunoSEQ multiplex PCR. This table holds roughly 2,000 clones, approximately 81% found once.

This clonotype was obtained from a young woman in good health and CMV-seronegative. The source material was CD137- CD4+ T cells from cultured PBMCs. The chain couples TRBV5-8 to TRBJ2-2; 9 bases map to TRBD1. CDR3 loop: CASSRQCSGTGCTGELFF. DNA for the CDR3: TGTGCCAGCAGCCGTCAATGTTCTGGGACAGGGTGCACCGGGGAGCTGTTTTTT.